This TCR beta chain was recorded in a study of shared clonotypes between healthy human individuals. General observations from the study: Naive subsets usually exceeded memory subsets in estimated richness.

Donation came from healthy HIV-negative adults that had no recent acute infections or vaccinations. For this clone: What it binds is unknown.

The CDR3 loop spans 13 amino acids. The germline V gene has CDR1 SGDLS and CDR2 YYNGEE. V was cut by 5 bases and J by 10 bases, with 16 bases left in between. This table comes from immunoSEQ multiplex PCR, and its TCRdb copy is limited to in-frame clones, with some not included. The table records hundreds of thousands of clones, over 65% of them present only once. This receptor was obtained from a woman aged 25 to 39 in good health. The chain carries TRBV9 and TRBJ2-1; no clear D gene. The sequenced sample consisted of memory CD4+ T cells sorted from blood. Subset defined: CD45RA-negative fraction. The CDR3 nucleotides read TGTGCCAGCAGTTCAAATGGATCTCCCGAGCAGTTCTTC. It specifies CASSSNGSPEQFF.